The rows below give T cell receptor beta chains drawn from one sample of a study of control samples from healthy donors and cancer patients. Data came from immunoSEQ multiplex PCR; TCRdb stores just in-frame clones and leaves some out. This table holds some 150,000 clones, about 94% found once. The sample was blood. The source of these receptors is a woman between 55 and 75 years old in good health. The CDR3 runs from the conserved cysteine through the conserved F or W. Each record gives: clone size, V gene, J gene, D gene, CDR3 protein, CDR3 DNA. The D gene is left open where the match is weak. The size field is filled for only some rows; it gives once, few, many or a size class.

clone_size: -; v_call: TRBV7-9; j_call: TRBJ2-3; d_call: -; cdr3_aa: CASSLGSGDITDTQYF; cdr3_nt: TGTGCCAGCAGCTTAGGTTCCGGGGACATCACAGATACGCAGTATTTT
clone_size: -; v_call: TRBV25-1; j_call: TRBJ1-2; d_call: -; cdr3_aa: CASSKTGNYGYTF; cdr3_nt: TGTGCCAGCAGTAAGACGGGGAACTATGGCTACACCTTC
clone_size: -; v_call: TRBV7-3; j_call: TRBJ1-1; d_call: -; cdr3_aa: CASSTTVNTEAFF; cdr3_nt: TGTGCCAGCAGCACGACAGTGAACACTGAAGCTTTCTTT
clone_size: -; v_call: TRBV5-4; j_call: TRBJ2-1; d_call: -; cdr3_aa: CASSFRESNEQFF; cdr3_nt: TGTGCCAGCAGCTTCAGGGAAAGCAATGAGCAGTTCTTC
clone_size: -; v_call: TRBV15; j_call: TRBJ1-4; d_call: -; cdr3_aa: CATSRSGVQNEKLFF; cdr3_nt: TGTGCCACCAGCAGGTCGGGGGTGCAGAATGAAAAACTGTTTTTT
clone_size: -; v_call: TRBV18; j_call: TRBJ2-7; d_call: -; cdr3_aa: CASSPGDRPYEQYF; cdr3_nt: TGTGCCAGCTCACCAGGAGACAGACCCTACGAGCAGTACTTC
clone_size: -; v_call: TRBV27; j_call: TRBJ1-3; d_call: -; cdr3_aa: CASSAGVGNTIYF; cdr3_nt: TGTGCCAGCAGTGCAGGGGTAGGAAACACCATATATTTT
clone_size: once; v_call: TRBV6-5; j_call: TRBJ1-3; d_call: -; cdr3_aa: CASSQQDSGNTIYF; cdr3_nt: TGTGCCAGCAGCCAACAAGACTCTGGAAACACCATATATTTT
clone_size: -; v_call: TRBV2; j_call: TRBJ1-5; d_call: -; cdr3_aa: CASSWIPGSDQPQHF; cdr3_nt: TGTGCCAGCAGTTGGATCCCAGGGAGTGATCAGCCCCAGCATTTT
clone_size: -; v_call: TRBV7-2; j_call: TRBJ2-5; d_call: TRBD2; cdr3_aa: CASSLVGSAGGFETQYF; cdr3_nt: TGTGCCAGCAGCTTAGTAGGATCGGCGGGGGGCTTTGAGACCCAGTACTTC
clone_size: -; v_call: TRBV6-5; j_call: TRBJ2-1; d_call: -; cdr3_aa: CASSYLGGTDYNEQFF; cdr3_nt: TGTGCCAGCAGTTACTTGGGGGGCACTGACTACAATGAGCAGTTCTTC
clone_size: -; v_call: TRBV6-6; j_call: TRBJ1-2; d_call: TRBD1; cdr3_aa: CASQERQGNYGYTF; cdr3_nt: TGTGCCAGCCAGGAAAGACAGGGGAACTATGGCTACACCTTC
clone_size: few; v_call: TRBV7-9; j_call: TRBJ1-2; d_call: -; cdr3_aa: CASSFSEPNYGYTF; cdr3_nt: TGTGCCAGCAGCTTTTCGGAGCCTAACTATGGCTACACCTTC
clone_size: -; v_call: TRBV4-2; j_call: TRBJ2-5; d_call: TRBD2; cdr3_aa: CASSPALGGGPGTQYF; cdr3_nt: TGTGCCAGCAGCCCAGCCCTCGGCGGGGGTCCAGGGACCCAGTACTTC
clone_size: -; v_call: TRBV7-9; j_call: TRBJ1-1; d_call: TRBD1; cdr3_aa: CASSRQGVVGEAFF; cdr3_nt: TGTGCCAGCAGCCGACAGGGGGTCGTGGGTGAAGCTTTCTTT
clone_size: -; v_call: TRBV5-1; j_call: TRBJ2-7; d_call: -; cdr3_aa: CASSLVGYEQYF; cdr3_nt: TGCGCCAGCAGCTTGGTGGGCTACGAGCAGTACTTC
clone_size: -; v_call: TRBV11-2; j_call: TRBJ1-5; d_call: TRBD1; cdr3_aa: CASSAGQGPNQPQHF; cdr3_nt: TGTGCCAGCAGCGCGGGACAGGGGCCGAATCAGCCCCAGCATTTT
clone_size: -; v_call: TRBV4-3; j_call: TRBJ2-3; d_call: -; cdr3_aa: CASSQHPGGPVNTDTQYF; cdr3_nt: TGCGCCAGCAGCCAACATCCAGGGGGGCCTGTGAACACAGATACGCAGTATTTT
clone_size: once; v_call: TRBV3-1/TRBV3-2; j_call: TRBJ1-4; d_call: -; cdr3_aa: CASSLGTLTGEKLFF; cdr3_nt: TGTGCCAGCAGCCTCGGGACACTTACCGGTGAAAAACTGTTTTTT
clone_size: once; v_call: TRBV2; j_call: TRBJ1-1; d_call: TRBD1; cdr3_aa: CASSPDRGAEAFF; cdr3_nt: TGTGCCAGCAGTCCAGACAGGGGTGCTGAAGCTTTCTTT
clone_size: -; v_call: TRBV5-6; j_call: TRBJ2-7; d_call: -; cdr3_aa: CASSLFQGHEQYF; cdr3_nt: TGTGCCAGCAGCTTGTTCCAGGGCCACGAGCAGTACTTC
clone_size: -; v_call: TRBV7-9; j_call: TRBJ1-1; d_call: -; cdr3_aa: CASGLYKNTEAFF; cdr3_nt: TGTGCCAGCGGACTTTACAAGAACACTGAAGCTTTCTTT